This T cell receptor (beta chain) was identified during a study of Graves' ophthalmopathy and Graves' hyperthyroidism. General study findings and limits: Detection in blood was also observed for most expanded thyroid clonotypes above 0.001 frequency.

Exclusion applied to patients with other autoimmune diseases, uncontrolled infections, pregnancy or lactation. As diagnostic evidence, clinical symptoms, serum thyroxine, TRAb, thyroid ultrasound and orbital computed tomography were relied upon. As regards this clonotype: Antigen specificity is unknown.

Amplification of TCR beta CDR3 regions used RNA transcripts. First-round RT-PCR with HTBI primers preceded a second-round multiplex PCR. TCRdb independently ran MiXCR on the multiplex PCR reads; one entry per CDR3 protein. This sample has about 740,000 distinct CDR3 sequences; 40% occur once, and the top ten carry approximately 43%. Sequencing was done on a sample of peripheral blood. The clonotype was recovered from an adult man with Graves' ophthalmopathy.

CDR3 residues: CASSPGGPNEKLFF. The CDR3, as DNA: TGTGCCAGCAGCCCAGGTGGGCCTAATGAAAAACTGTTTTTT. V and J are TRBV7-3 and TRBJ1-4, with D hard to call. Looked up from germline, CDR1 is SGHTA and CDR2 is FQGTGA. The CDR3 length is 14 residues. Trimming removed 5 bases from V and 3 bases from J, with 10 bases in between.